Listed here are 5 T cell receptor beta chains from one sample, sequenced in a study of T cells expressing NK-cell markers. TCRdb re-called the 5' RACE reads, yielding one record per CDR3 amino acid sequence without DNA. The sample table sets out 250,000 to 300,000 distinct CDR3 sequences. The material sequenced was blood T cells: a sorted CD56 or NKG2C T cell subset, CD4+ or CD8+ T cells, or bulk PBMC T cells (not recorded which). The receptors here all came from a woman between 18 and 70 years old in good health.

This rearrangement joins TRBV7-8 to TRBJ1-2. CDR1 and CDR2 from the germline V gene are SGHVS and FQNEAQ. The CDR3 has 12 residues. This chain's CDR3 is CASSVGEYGYTF.

V is TRBV18 and J is TRBJ2-7; without DNA, the TCRdb call of TRBD1 cannot be checked. Germline CDR1 and CDR2: KGHSH and LQKENI. This CDR3 comprises 13 residues. CDR3 sequence: CASSSARDYEQYF.

CDR3 amino acids: CASSPGDLREYEQYF. This chain uses TRBV7-9 with TRBJ2-7; the D gene TCRdb calls, TRBD1, cannot be checked with no DNA. Per the germline V gene, CDR1 is SEHNR and CDR2 is FQNEAQ (reference sequence). The CDR3 has 15 amino acids.

J is TRBJ2-3 and V is TRBV20-1; the TCRdb D gene call, TRBD1, has no DNA to confirm it. The CDR3 is 15 amino acids. CDR1 and CDR2 from the germline V gene are DFQATT and SNEGSKA (reference sequence). The CDR3 region is CSARTLAGRLDTQYF.

This chain links TRBV15 with TRBJ2-3. The CDR3 is 15 amino acids. Germline V gene lookup returns CDR1 LNHNV and CDR2 YYDKDF (reference sequence). The CDR3 is CATSKDGASTDTQYF.